Reported below is one TCR beta chain. This record belongs to a study of T cell changes during pregnancy in multiple sclerosis. Assay: immunoSEQ multiplex PCR; the TCRdb copy retains only in-frame clones and omits some. The sample yields about 130,000 clones, 96% seen once. V lost 4 bases to trimming and J lost 7 bases, with 10 bases between them. This CDR3 comprises 11 residues. Germline V gene data show CDR1 as SQVTM and CDR2 as ANQGSEA. This chain links TRBV29-1 with TRBJ1-2; tentatively, D is TRBD1 (5 bases). The sequence was obtained from a female donor with multiple sclerosis, enrolled in a pregnancy study. This sample comprised peripheral blood, obtained after pregnancy. The CDR3 DNA reads TGCAGCGTTGCTGGGGGAGGTGGCTACACCTTC. It codes for CSVAGGGGYTF.